What follows is one T cell receptor (beta chain) and its context. Its target is not known. This sample was included in a study of shared clonotypes between healthy human individuals. This CDR3 contains 15 residues. Per germline, CDR1 SGHRS and CDR2 YFSETQ. The V and J ends lost 4 bases and 6 bases, in that order; junction bases with no gene match: 6. Naive CD8 cells lacked CD45RO, underwent positive selection for CCR7 and left out terminally differentiated effector memory CD45RA+ cells. All donors were Caucasian adults living in Nashville, Tennessee. Points from the study as a whole: Non-shared clonotypes had lower generation probabilities than clonotypes shared by all four sorted-subset donors. Naive subsets tended to show greater estimated richness than memory subsets.

Template for every sorted-subset replicate PCR totaled 150 to 250 ng DNA, roughly 30,000 T cell genomes. Assay: immunoSEQ multiplex PCR; the TCRdb copy retains only in-frame clones and omits some. The sample lists more than 2 million clones; just under 95% were seen once. This TCR was sampled from a man younger than 35 in good health. This chain connects TRBV5-1 to TRBJ2-2; 10 bases are a match to TRBD1. Material: naive CD8+ T cells sorted from blood. The CDR3 DNA follows: TGCGCCAGCAGCCCGGGACAGGGGCATGCCGGGGAGCTGTTTTTT. It encodes CASSPGQGHAGELFF.